These 27 T cell receptor beta chains came from one sample sequenced in a study of cytomegalovirus exposure and HLA in healthy donors. The PCR used 60 Vbeta and 13 Jbeta primers. Data came from immunoSEQ multiplex PCR; TCRdb stores just in-frame clones and leaves some out. The sample includes under 200,000 clones, around 80% of them seen just once. The sequenced material came from PBMCs. The receptors here all came from a man aged 35-49 years in good health and CMV-seronegative.

This clone has a single count. The J gene is TRBJ1-5, the V gene TRBV6-4; D not certain. Germline values: CDR1 MRHNA, CDR2 SNTAGT. V was shortened by 2 bases and J by 1 base, with 12 bases between the two germline ends. The CDR3 has 16 amino acids. For the CDR3, the DNA is TGTGCCAGCAGTGACGGAGGGAGGCTAAGCAATCAGCCCCAGCATTTT. This sequence encodes CASSDGGRLSNQPQHF.

Comments on this clone: An end of the junction does not agree with germline; a read error may underlie this. This sequence joins TRBV5-6 and TRBJ2-7; TRBD2 matches at 12 bases. Germline loops: CDR1 SGHDT, CDR2 YYEEEE. This CDR3 is built from 15 residues. The CDR3 is CASSDYRVLAGGPSF. The CDR3 nucleotides read TGTGCCAGCAGCGACTACAGGGTACTAGCGGGAGGTCCCTCCTTC.

The rearrangement joins TRBV27 to TRBJ2-7; 13 bases fit TRBD2. Unmatched junction bases numbered 15, after V lost 6 bases and J lost 7 bases. CDR1 is MNHEY, CDR2 SMNVEV, per germline (reference sequence). The length of the CDR3 is 17 residues. The CDR3 protein is CASRPTSGRIRGGEQYF. CDR3 DNA: TGTGCCAGCAGGCCGACTAGCGGGAGGATAAGAGGGGGGGAGCAGTACTTC.

This clone was counted a single time. The V gene is TRBV19, the J gene TRBJ2-7; weak D call: TRBD2 (6 bases). The germline gives CDR1 LNHDA, CDR2 SQIVND (reference sequence). Trimming shortened V by 3 bases and J by 6 bases, and 15 bases separated the two germline ends. The CDR3 contains 14 residues. CDR3 coding DNA: TGTGCCAGTAGTATGGCGGGAAAGTGGGGCGAGCAGTACTTC. Its protein product is CASSMAGKWGEQYF.

V gene TRBV19 combines with J gene TRBJ1-1; 9 bases line up with TRBD1. The length of the CDR3 is 15 residues. CDR1 and CDR2 (germline): LNHDA, SQIVND (reference sequence). The junction had 9 bases not matched to a gene; V was cut back by 3 bases and J by 7 bases. As DNA, the CDR3 is TGTGCCAGTAGTATCATGACAGGGGGGGATGGTGAAGCTTTCTTT. Translating gives CASSIMTGGDGEAFF.

The chain uses TRBV19 and TRBJ2-7, with 9 bases lining up with TRBD1. The ends lost 5 bases at V and 5 bases at J; junction bases unmatched: 10. The CDR3 runs to 15 residues. CDR1 and CDR2 (germline): LNHDA, SQIVND (reference sequence). The chain's CDR3 is CASSRPGQGSNEQYF. The CDR3 nucleotides are TGTGCCAGTAGTCGACCGGGACAGGGATCCAACGAGCAGTACTTC.

This clone was seen only a few times. The V call is TRBV18, the J call TRBJ2-3; TRBD1 matches at 8 bases. There are 15 residues in the CDR3. Germline V gene data show CDR1 as KGHSH and CDR2 as LQKENI. With V trimmed by 4 bases and J by 3 bases, 6 bases remained unmatched. The CDR3 DNA is TGTGCCAGCTCACAACGACAGGGGAGGACAGATACGCAGTATTTT. It yields the protein CASSQRQGRTDTQYF.

This CDR3 reads CASTSGLAGGPGGELFF. The DNA of the CDR3 is TGTGCCAGCACCTCCGGACTAGCGGGAGGGCCGGGCGGGGAGCTGTTTTTT. The chain is built from TRBV2 and TRBJ2-2; 15 bases are a match to TRBD2. CDR1 and CDR2 from the germline V gene are SNHLY and FYNNEI. CDR3 length: 17 residues. V lost 7 bases and J lost 7; bases outside the gene matches: 10.

This clone was found once. This sequence joins TRBV19 and TRBJ2-7; D ambiguous. Per germline, CDR1 LNHDA and CDR2 SQIVND (reference sequence). The V gene lost 3 bases and the J gene lost 1 base, with 13 bases spanning the gap. This CDR3 has 15 amino acids. The CDR3 protein is CASSMIGSDSYEQYF. The CDR3 DNA sequence: TGTGCCAGTAGTATGATTGGCAGCGATTCCTACGAGCAGTACTTC.

This clone was counted a few times. The CDR3 sequence is CASSPRSRDYGYTF. The DNA of the CDR3 is TGTGCCAGCAGCCCTAGATCCCGTGACTATGGCTACACCTTC. The chain links TRBV6-5 to TRBJ1-2; D gene ambiguous. V was trimmed by 6 bases and J by 3 bases, leaving 14 bases between them. The germline V gene has CDR1 MNHEY and CDR2 SVGAGI. The CDR3 runs to 14 residues.

Notes on this clone: Germline and junction disagree at one end, which may indicate a read error. This chain uses TRBV5-5 with TRBJ2-4; D may be TRBD1 (5 bases). CDR1 and CDR2 (germline): SGHKS, YYEKEE (reference sequence). The CDR3 sequence is 13 residues long. The CDR3 DNA follows: TGTGCCAGCAGCGGGGCGGCAGAAAACAGTCAGTACTTC. Translation gives CASSGAAENSQYF. Using reference TRBV5-5 and TRBJ2-4 for the parts outside the CDR3, the full variable domain is DAGVTQSPTHLIKTRGQQVTLRCSPISGHKSVSWYQQVLGQGPQFIFQYYEKEERGRGNFPDRFSARQFPNYSSELNVNALLLGDSALYLCASSGAAENSQYFGAGTRLSVL.

J is TRBJ2-3 and V is TRBV27; D is unresolved. The CDR3 runs to 13 residues. V lost 2 bases and J 1 base, leaving 4 bases between the germline ends. Germline V gene sequence: CDR1 MNHEY, CDR2 SMNVEV (reference sequence). The CDR3 DNA follows: TGTGCCAGCAGTTTAGGGCGCACAGATACGCAGTATTTT. This translates into CASSLGRTDTQYF.

The chain uses TRBV9 and TRBJ2-5; perhaps TRBD1 as D (5 bases). The CDR3 has 14 residues. CDR1 SGDLS and CDR2 YYNGEE come from the germline V gene. V lost 4 bases to trimming and J lost 3 bases, with 13 bases between them. In DNA, the CDR3 is TGTGCCAGCAGCCCCAGTGGCAGGGAAGAGACCCAGTACTTC. The encoded protein is CASSPSGREETQYF.

This chain joins TRBV19 and TRBJ1-1; TRBD1 matches 8 bases. From germline, CDR1 is LNHDA and CDR2 SQIVND (reference sequence). J gave up 4 bases and V 7 bases, and 5 bases lay outside the gene matches. The CDR3 extends over 13 amino acids. CDR3 in amino acids: CASKEQGGTEAFF. In DNA, the CDR3 is TGTGCCAGTAAGGAACAGGGGGGCACTGAAGCTTTCTTT.

J is TRBJ2-7 and V is TRBV11-2; 9 nucleotides align to TRBD1. This CDR3 region has 15 residues. Trimming cost V 1 base and J 1 base; bases outside gene matches: 2. CDR1 is SGHAT, CDR2 FQNNGV, per germline. CDR3 DNA: TGTGCCAGCAGCTTAGGTGACAGGGGGTCCTACGAGCAGTACTTC. This sequence encodes CASSLGDRGSYEQYF.

Concerning this clone: The junction and the germline gene differ at one end; a read error may be behind it. V usage is TRBV6-1 and J usage is TRBJ2-6; 9 bases are shared with TRBD1. The CDR3 length is 18 residues. Germline CDR1 MNHNS, CDR2 SASEGT. The CDR3 here is CASSERGTGISGANGLTF. CDR3 DNA sequence: TGTGCCAGCAGTGAAAGAGGGACAGGGATCTCTGGGGCCAACGGCCTGACTTTC.

This chain links TRBV18 with TRBJ2-2; maybe TRBD2 (7 bases). This CDR3 is 15 amino acids long. V was pared by 10 bases and J by 4 bases, with 19 bases between. Germline CDR1 KGHSH, CDR2 LQKENI. The CDR3 DNA reads as TGTGCCACCCCCCCCCGGGGGGCGCGCACCGGGGAGCTGTTTTTT. This translates into CATPPRGARTGELFF.

This clone was counted a single time. The genes are TRBV7-2 and TRBJ1-4; 12 positions agree with TRBD1. V was pared by 5 bases and J by 7 bases, with 5 bases of the junction left unmatched. This CDR3 region has 15 residues. Germline CDR1 is SGHTA and CDR2 is FQGNSA. This CDR3 is CASSPGTGGGEKLFF. The DNA of the CDR3 is TGTGCCAGCAGCCCTGGGACAGGGGGCGGTGAAAAACTGTTTTTT.

The chain couples TRBV7-9 to TRBJ2-1, with 10 bases fitting TRBD2. J was trimmed by 4 bases and V by 6 bases; bases with no gene match: 12. The CDR3 length is 17 residues. Germline V gene lookup returns CDR1 SEHNR and CDR2 FQNEAQ (reference sequence). DNA for the CDR3: TGTGCCAGCAGACGGACGTTACTAGCGGGGACGTACAATGAGCAGTTCTTC. This sequence encodes CASRRTLLAGTYNEQFF.

The genes are TRBV30 and TRBJ2-1; a possible D gene is TRBD2 (6 bases). The CDR3 runs 16 residues. CDR1 GTSNPN and CDR2 SVGIG come from the germline V gene (reference sequence). The V end was cut by 0 bases, the J end by 6 bases, with 18 bases between. The CDR3 reads CAWSVLSERATNEQFF. CDR3 bases: TGTGCCTGGAGTGTACTTAGCGAGCGGGCTACCAATGAGCAGTTCTTC.

Points on this clone: The junction and the germline gene differ at one end; a read error may be behind it. V gene TRBV7-9 combines with J gene TRBJ2-1, with TRBD2 identical over 11 bases. The V gene's germline CDR1 is SEHNR and CDR2 FQNEAQ (reference sequence). This CDR3 has 16 amino acids. The CDR3: CSSSLGLAGGRNEQFF. The CDR3 DNA reads as TGTTCCAGCAGCTTAGGATTAGCGGGAGGGCGCAATGAGCAGTTCTTC.

The chain joins TRBV9 to TRBJ2-1; possibly TRBD1 for D (6 bases). V was clipped by 0 bases and J by 0 bases, with 13 bases between them. The CDR3 loop spans 17 amino acids. Germline CDR1 SGDLS, CDR2 YYNGEE. The CDR3 sequence: CASSVGRGPRSYNEQFF. CDR3 nucleotide sequence: TGTGCCAGCAGCGTAGGCAGGGGCCCCCGCTCCTACAATGAGCAGTTCTTC.

The chain's CDR3 is CASSWAAYEQYF. The CDR3, as DNA: TGTGCCAGCAGTTGGGCTGCCTACGAGCAGTACTTC. The rearrangement joins TRBV28 to TRBJ2-7, with D unclear. The CDR3 covers 12 residues. The germline gives CDR1 MDHEN, CDR2 SYDVKM. Trimming took 4 bases from V and 2 from J, leaving 6 bases between them. Full variable domain (remainder filled in from reference TRBV28 and TRBJ2-7): DVKVTQSSRYLVKRTGEKVFLECVQDMDHENMFWYRQDPGLGLRLIYFSYDVKMKEKGDIPEGYSVSREKKERFSLILESASTNQTSMYLCASSWAAYEQYFGPGTRLTVT.

The gene calls are TRBV5-8 and TRBJ2-7; D is ambiguous. Germline V gene sequence: CDR1 SGHTS, CDR2 YDEGEE. V shed 2 bases and J shed 3 bases, with 3 bases lying between them. The CDR3 has 11 amino acids. CDR3 residues: CASSFHYEQYF. The CDR3 region has the DNA TGTGCCAGCAGCTTCCACTACGAGCAGTACTTC.

This clone was found a few times. The chain recombines TRBV27 with TRBJ1-5, with D possibly matching TRBD1 (6 bases). V was clipped by 1 base and J by 5 bases, with 12 bases between them. The germline V gene has CDR1 MNHEY and CDR2 SMNVEV (reference sequence). CDR3 size: 15 residues. Here the CDR3 reads CASSLWGRGDQPQHF. The CDR3 coding sequence is TGTGCCAGCAGTTTATGGGGCAGGGGTGATCAGCCCCAGCATTTT.

This clone was found a few times. This rearrangement joins TRBV28 to TRBJ2-5; 7 bases match TRBD1. Germline V gene data show CDR1 as MDHEN and CDR2 as SYDVKM. V trimming: 6 bases; J trimming: 1 base; junction bases outside the gene matches: 5. The CDR3 covers 14 residues. Written as DNA, the CDR3 is TGTGCCAGCAGCCCAGGGACAGCCCAAGAGACCCAGTACTTC. Translating it yields CASSPGTAQETQYF.

Concerning this clone itself: The junction departs from the called germline gene at one end, perhaps through a read error. The chain carries TRBV10-2 and TRBJ2-2, with D maybe TRBD2 (6 bases). CDR1 is WSHSY and CDR2 is SAAADI in the germline V gene. The CDR3 contains 16 residues. DNA for the CDR3: TGCGCCAGCAGTGAGTTGGGGGAGGTAAACACCGGGGGGCTGTTTTTT. Protein sequence: CASSELGEVNTGGLFF.